What follows are 31 T cell receptor beta chains derived from one specimen sequenced in a study of CD8+CD57+ T cells in acquired aplastic anemia. TCR beta VDJ and CDR3 profiles were obtained from a genomic DNA template. TCRdb re-derived calls from the reads in MiXCR, one entry per CDR3 protein. This sample has around 130,000 distinct CDR3 sequences, with over 55% found just once. Patients sequenced had flow cytometry evidence of CD8+CD57+ cell expansion. The source material was sorted CD4+, CD8+, or CD8+CD57+ T cells (not recorded which) from PBMCs. These receptors were taken from a human donor with aplastic anemia.

The V and J genes are TRBV13 and TRBJ2-7; D gene ambiguous. The CDR3 has 11 residues. The germline gives CDR1 PRHDT, CDR2 FYEKMQ (reference sequence). Trimming left V 0 bases short and J 10 bases short, with 7 bases between. The CDR3 reads CASSLGLLQYF. CDR3 bases: TGTGCCAGCAGCTTAGGCCTGCTCCAGTACTTC.

Concerning this clonotype itself: Given the absence of the conserved phenylalanine or tryptophan at the CDR3 end, a read error is likely. The V call is TRBV5-1, the J call TRBJ2-6; 7 bases match TRBD1. Trimming cost V 0 bases and J 0 bases; bases outside gene matches: 0. The CDR3 runs 16 residues. CDR1 is SGHRS, CDR2 YFSETQ, per germline. CDR3 region: CASSLGDSSGANVLTL. The CDR3 coding sequence is TGCGCCAGCAGCTTGGGGGACAGCTCTGGGGCCAACGTCCTGACTCTC.

The chain uses TRBV5-1 and TRBJ1-2; 9 bases fit TRBD1. Germline assignment: CDR1 SGHRS and CDR2 YFSETQ. This CDR3 comprises 15 residues. J gave up 8 bases and V 4 bases, and 12 bases lay outside the gene matches. CDR3 in DNA: TGCGCCAGCAGCAGATGGGACAGGGACATTAAGGGCTACACCTTC. It specifies CASSRWDRDIKGYTF.

This clonotype has only a few counts. The gene calls are TRBV29-1 and TRBJ1-2; D not resolved. The CDR3 is 14 residues long. Germline assignment: CDR1 SQVTM and CDR2 ANQGSEA. V lost 4 bases to trimming and J lost 0 bases, with 12 bases between them. The CDR3: CSVVESGTNYGYTF. Here the CDR3 DNA reads TGCAGCGTTGTAGAGTCGGGAACTAACTATGGCTACACCTTC.

This clonotype was detected only a few times. The chain joins TRBV12-5 to TRBJ1-1, with D unresolved. The V end was cut by 0 bases, the J end by 1 base, with 15 bases between. The CDR3 consists of 17 residues. Germline CDR1 reads LGHNT; CDR2 reads FRNRAP. CDR3 loop: CASGLVPSSASNTEAFF. CDR3 coding DNA: TGTGCTAGTGGTTTGGTACCAAGTTCGGCCTCGAACACTGAAGCTTTCTTT.

This clonotype was seen at least ten times. This rearrangement joins TRBV6-1 to TRBJ2-5, with D maybe TRBD2 (6 bases). The CDR3 runs 14 residues. Trimming took off 5 bases at V and 3 bases at J, with 13 bases between the two ends. Germline lookup yields CDR1 MNHNS and CDR2 SASEGT. CDR3 in amino acids: CASSQGTVKETQYF. CDR3 bases: TGTGCCAGCAGTCAAGGGACTGTCAAAGAGACCCAGTACTTC.

This clonotype was recorded many times. The J gene is TRBJ2-7, the V gene TRBV20-1; tentative D call: TRBD1 (6 bases). This CDR3 spans 16 amino acids. From germline, CDR1 is DFQATT and CDR2 SNEGSKA (reference sequence). V was clipped by 3 bases and J by 4 bases, with 22 bases between them. This CDR3 reads CSASPRNREVGYEQYF. CDR3 sequence (DNA): TGCAGTGCTAGTCCCCGCAACAGGGAAGTTGGGTACGAGCAGTACTTC.

V gene TRBV20-1 combines with J gene TRBJ2-3; 7 bases are shared with TRBD1. This CDR3 is 14 amino acids long. Looked up from germline, CDR1 is DFQATT and CDR2 is SNEGSKA (reference sequence). After removal of 3 bases from V and 3 bases from J, the junction contained 6 bases not matched to a gene. Written as DNA, the CDR3 is TGCAGTGCTAGTAGGGACAGCCAGACAGATACGCAGTATTTT. It specifies CSASRDSQTDTQYF.

This clonotype came up once. V and J are TRBV2 and TRBJ2-1; tentative D call: TRBD1 (6 bases). Germline CDR1 reads SNHLY; CDR2 reads FYNNEI. Trimming left V 8 bases short and J 5 bases short, with 13 bases between. The CDR3 contains 13 residues. As DNA, the CDR3 is TGTGCCAGCCCGGGGCAGGGGAACAATGAGCAGTTCTTC. Translating it yields CASPGQGNNEQFF.

There are a few counts of this clonotype. The CDR3 sequence: CSARLAGGYEQYF. CDR3 DNA: TGCAGCGCCCGACTAGCGGGAGGCTACGAGCAGTACTTC. This chain links TRBV29-1 with TRBJ2-7; TRBD2 matches at 13 bases. CDR3 size: 13 residues. The junction had 3 bases not matched to a gene; V was cut back by 7 bases and J by 3 bases. From germline, CDR1 is SQVTM and CDR2 ANQGSEA.

This clonotype was seen only a few times. This chain connects TRBV7-9 to TRBJ2-6, with D unclear. This CDR3 contains 17 residues. Germline lookup yields CDR1 SEHNR and CDR2 FQNEAQ (reference sequence). Trimming pared 8 bases from V and 0 bases from J, leaving 17 bases between. CDR3 protein: CASLIKEKISGANVLTF. The CDR3, as DNA: TGTGCCAGCCTAATAAAGGAGAAAATCTCTGGGGCCAACGTCCTGACTTTC.

This clonotype was detected only a few times. The chain uses TRBV15 and TRBJ2-7, with 7 bases lining up with TRBD1. The CDR3 is made up of 14 amino acids. The trim removed 2 bases at V and 3 bases at J, leaving 4 bases unmatched. Germline assignment: CDR1 LNHNV and CDR2 YYDKDF (reference sequence). CDR3 region: CATSRRDRDYEQYF. The DNA of the CDR3 is TGTGCCACCAGCAGACGGGACAGAGACTACGAGCAGTACTTC.

The chain links TRBV4-1 to TRBJ1-5; TRBD1 matches at 9 bases. Germline CDR1 reads MGHRA; CDR2 reads YSYEKL. Unmatched junction bases numbered 6, after V lost 3 bases and J lost 6 bases. The CDR3 has 15 residues. In DNA, the CDR3 is TGCGCCAGCAGCCAGATGGGACAGGGAAGTCAGCCCCAGCATTTT. Its protein product is CASSQMGQGSQPQHF.

As concerns this clonotype: The junction and the germline gene differ at one end; a read error may be behind it. This chain links TRBV7-9 with TRBJ2-3; D gene unclear. Germline-derived CDR1 and CDR2 are SEHNR and FQNEAQ (reference sequence). CDR3 size: 11 residues. Here the CDR3 reads CASTHTDTRYF. CDR3 DNA sequence: TGTGCCAGCACCCACACAGATACGCGGTATTTT. Combining the CDR3 with reference TRBV7-9 and TRBJ2-3 gives the whole variable domain DTGVSQNPRHKITKRGQNVTFRCDPISEHNRLYWYRQTLGQGPEFLTYFQNEAQLEKSRLLSDRFSAERPKGSFSTLEIQRTEQGDSAMYLCASTHTDTRYFGPGTRLTVL.

This clonotype was detected a few times. A much larger clone lies one base from this, so it may be a read error. The chain recombines TRBV11-2 with TRBJ1-2; D gene unclear. Germline V lookup: CDR1 SGHAT, CDR2 FQNNGV. The CDR3 loop spans 14 amino acids. The CDR3 nucleotides read TGTGCCAGCAGCTTTGCGGGTTCTAACTATTGCTACACCTTC. Its translation: CASSFAGSNYCYTF.

The CDR3 spells CASSEWADVPQHF. The CDR3, as DNA: TGTGCCAGCAGTGAATGGGCAGATGTTCCCCAGCATTTT. The V gene is TRBV2, the J gene TRBJ1-5; no definite D call. V was pared by 2 bases and J by 10 bases, with 12 bases between. Germline V CDR1 and CDR2: SNHLY, FYNNEI. The CDR3 length is 13 residues.

The chain carries TRBV5-1 and TRBJ2-3, with a weak D call TRBD2 (5 bases). The CDR3 spans 13 residues. Germline assignment: CDR1 SGHRS and CDR2 YFSETQ. With 4 bases removed from V and 2 bases from J, the gap between germline ends came to 8 bases. Written as DNA, the CDR3 is TGCGCCAGCAGCGGGAGTAACACAGATACGCAGTATTTT. Its translation is CASSGSNTDTQYF.

This clonotype was detected a few times. The chain uses TRBV6-1 and TRBJ2-1; TRBD1 matches at 8 bases. There are 15 residues in the CDR3. In germline, CDR1 is MNHNS, CDR2 SASEGT. Trimming cost V 8 bases and J 6 bases; bases outside gene matches: 12. The CDR3 loop reads CASPYPGGAGNEQFF. CDR3 sequence (DNA): TGTGCCAGCCCCTACCCAGGGGGCGCCGGCAATGAGCAGTTCTTC.

For this clonotype: With a much larger clone just one base away, this may be a read error. This sequence joins TRBV9 and TRBJ1-3; 7 positions agree with TRBD1. The length of the CDR3 is 18 residues. Germline CDR1 SGDLS, CDR2 YYNGEE. The CDR3 sequence is CASSERGTAFISGNAIYF. CDR3 bases: TGTGCCAGCAGCGAGAGAGGGACAGCCTTCATCTCTGGAAACGCCATATATTTT.

This clonotype has just a few counts. The chain has TRBV10-3 and TRBJ1-1; a weak D match, TRBD1 (5 bases). Germline V gene sequence: CDR1 ENHRY, CDR2 SYGVKD. V was pared by 5 bases and J by 1 base, with 20 bases between. CDR3 length equals 17 residues. The DNA of the CDR3 is TGTGCCATCAGTACCCGCCCTACTGGACACAGGAACACTGAAGCTTTCTTT. Amino acids: CAISTRPTGHRNTEAFF.

This sequence joins TRBV19 and TRBJ1-5; D uncertain. Germline V gene data show CDR1 as LNHDA and CDR2 as SQIVND (reference sequence). The ends were cut back, 6 bases at V and 7 bases at J, with 10 bases in the middle. The CDR3 runs 12 residues. The CDR3 protein is CASRTMKQPQHF. The CDR3 DNA sequence: TGTGCCAGTAGAACAATGAAGCAGCCCCAGCATTTT. Using reference TRBV19 and TRBJ1-5 for the parts outside the CDR3, the full variable domain is DGGITQSPKYLFRKEGQNVTLSCEQNLNHDAMYWYRQDPGQGLRLIYYSQIVNDFQKGDIAEGYSVSREKKESFPLTVTSAQKNPTAFYLCASRTMKQPQHFGDGTRLSIL.

The chain uses TRBV20-1 and TRBJ2-3, with TRBD2 matching 11 bases. J gave up 5 bases and V 4 bases, and 5 bases lay outside the gene matches. This CDR3 comprises 14 residues. Germline-derived CDR1 and CDR2 are DFQATT and SNEGSKA (reference sequence). CDR3 sequence: CSATTSGVLDTQYF. The CDR3 DNA sequence: TGCAGTGCTACGACTAGCGGGGTTTTAGATACGCAGTATTTT.

This clonotype was observed at least ten times. The final CDR3 position lacks the conserved phenylalanine or tryptophan, pointing to a likely read error. Because the CDR3's place on the DNA is in doubt, the DNA is left out and the CDR3 is given as listed by TCRdb. The chain uses TRBV5-1 and TRBJ2-4; the D call TRBD1 from the table was never checked on the DNA. Germline-derived CDR1 and CDR2 are SGHRS and YFSETQ. The CDR3 is 9 amino acids in total, end residues counted. The CDR3 is CASSLADRA.

V gene TRBV10-3 combines with J gene TRBJ2-5, with unresolved D. CDR1 and CDR2 from the germline V gene are ENHRY and SYGVKD. CDR3 length: 13 residues. V was trimmed by 2 bases and J by 0 bases, leaving 4 bases between them. The CDR3 DNA follows: TGTGCCATCAGTGAGAAGTACCAAGAGACCCAGTACTTC. Encoded protein: CAISEKYQETQYF.

The chain uses TRBV10-3 and TRBJ2-7; perhaps D is TRBD1 or TRBD2 (6 bases each). Germline V gene sequence: CDR1 ENHRY, CDR2 SYGVKD. V lost 5 bases and J lost 7, with 12 bases in between. This CDR3 spans 12 amino acids. CDR3 in DNA: TGTGCCATCAGTACGGGGGCGCTTGAGCAGTACTTC. As protein: CAISTGALEQYF.

This sequence joins TRBV19 and TRBJ2-1, with 9 bases lining up with TRBD1. The CDR3 totals 15 residues. The V gene end was trimmed by 3 bases and the J gene end by 4 bases; junction bases not matched to a gene: 4. CDR1 LNHDA and CDR2 SQIVND come from the germline V gene (reference sequence). CDR3 nucleotide sequence: TGTGCCAGTAGTATGTGGACAGGGGCGTACAATGAGCAGTTCTTC. Translated, it gives CASSMWTGAYNEQFF.

In regard to this clonotype: A junction end diverges from the germline sequence, so it may reflect a read error. The CDR3 region has the DNA TGTGCCAGCAGTTCCAGGACAGGGGGAGCTTTCTTT. It yields the protein CASSSRTGGAFF. V is TRBV10-3 and J is TRBJ1-1; 10 bases map to TRBD1. The CDR3 spans 12 residues. CDR1 is ENHRY and CDR2 is SYGVKD in the germline V gene.

This clonotype was seen only a few times. V gene TRBV5-1 combines with J gene TRBJ1-2, with a possible D match to TRBD1 (6 bases). This CDR3 comprises 14 residues. V was shortened by 0 bases and J by 8 bases, with 14 bases between the two germline ends. Germline-derived CDR1 and CDR2 are SGHRS and YFSETQ. CDR3 nucleotides: TGCGCCAGCAGCTTGGCGGGCAGGGGAGGAGGCTACACCTTC. Translation: CASSLAGRGGGYTF. Full variable domain (remainder filled in from reference TRBV5-1 and TRBJ1-2): KAGVTQTPRYLIKTRGQQVTLSCSPISGHRSVSWYQQTPGQGLQFLFEYFSETQRNKGNFPGRFSGRQFSNSRSEMNVSTLELGDSALYLCASSLAGRGGGYTFGSGTRLTVV.

This chain connects TRBV10-2 to TRBJ2-3; 7 positions match TRBD2. J lost 9 bases, V lost 3 bases, and 9 bases had no gene match. Germline CDR1 and CDR2: WSHSY and SAAADI. The CDR3 consists of 14 residues. The CDR3 reads CASSEAPGLTTQYF. CDR3 in DNA: TGCGCCAGCAGTGAAGCCCCGGGACTAACAACGCAGTATTTT.

The chain recombines TRBV14 with TRBJ1-6; D unresolved. V gave up 4 bases and J gave up 13 bases, with 17 bases separating them. Germline loops: CDR1 SGHDN, CDR2 FVKESK. This CDR3 is built from 14 residues. DNA for the CDR3: TGTGCCAGCAGCCCAGGCCATTCAGGTGGGCCCCTCCACTTT. Residues: CASSPGHSGGPLHF.

This clonotype has just a few counts. The chain employs TRBV6-2 or TRBV6-3 and TRBJ2-3; 8 bases are shared with TRBD2. The germline CDR1 and CDR2 sequences are MNHEY and SVGEGT. The CDR3 sequence is 15 residues long. J was trimmed by 4 bases and V by 5 bases; bases with no gene match: 8. CDR3 nucleotides: TGTGCCAGCAGTGGAGCGGGGGAGGCACCAGATACGCAGTATTTT. Its protein is CASSGAGEAPDTQYF.